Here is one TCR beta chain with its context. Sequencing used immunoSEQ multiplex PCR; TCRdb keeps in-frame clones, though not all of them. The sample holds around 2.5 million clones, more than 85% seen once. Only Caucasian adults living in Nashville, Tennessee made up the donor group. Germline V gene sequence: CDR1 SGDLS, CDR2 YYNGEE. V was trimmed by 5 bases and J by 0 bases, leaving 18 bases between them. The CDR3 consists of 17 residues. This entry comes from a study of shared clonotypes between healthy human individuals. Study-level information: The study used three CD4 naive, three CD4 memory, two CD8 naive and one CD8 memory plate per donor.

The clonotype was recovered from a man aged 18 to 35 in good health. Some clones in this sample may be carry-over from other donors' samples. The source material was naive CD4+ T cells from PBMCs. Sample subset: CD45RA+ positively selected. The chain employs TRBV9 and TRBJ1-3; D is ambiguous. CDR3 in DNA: TGTGCCAGCAGTCGTAGAACCGGCATCCCCTCTGGAAACACCATATATTTT. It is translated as CASSRRTGIPSGNTIYF.